These T cell receptor beta chains were read from a single sample in a study of cytomegalovirus exposure and HLA in healthy donors. Measured with immunoSEQ multiplex PCR; TCRdb has only the in-frame clones, and not every one. The sample contains roughly 160,000 clones, over 75% of which appear only once. Sequencing was done on a sample of PBMCs. The receptors originated from a woman aged 25-40 years in good health and CMV-seronegative. Both conserved end residues are part of each CDR3. The order of the fields is J gene, D gene, clone size, V gene, CDR3 DNA, CDR3 protein. A D gene is named only where the DNA matches it firmly. Rows give clone size only sometimes, using once, few, many, or a class for an expanded clone.

TRBJ1-1 | - | - | TRBV19 | TGTGCCAGTAGAAATGGACTTCCCGAAGCTTTCTTT | CASRNGLPEAFF
TRBJ1-2 | - | - | TRBV19 | TGTGCCAGTAGTTCAGGACCCCTAGCTAATGGCTACACCTTC | CASSSGPLANGYTF
TRBJ1-5 | - | - | TRBV7-8 | TGTGCCAGCAGCCCAACCGGGGGAGGGGCATTCAATCAGCCCCAGCATTTT | CASSPTGGGAFNQPQHF
TRBJ1-4 | - | few | TRBV5-5 | TGTGCCAGCAGCTTGAATCAGGGTACTAATGAAAAACTGTTTTTT | CASSLNQGTNEKLFF
TRBJ2-3 | TRBD2 | once | TRBV7-7 | TGTGCTAGCAGCTTAGGGACTAGGCTCACAGATACGCAGTATTTT | CASSLGTRLTDTQYF
TRBJ1-2 | TRBD1 | once | TRBV2 | TGTGCCAGCAGTGTGACAGGGGGAAAGTATGGCTACACCTTC | CASSVTGGKYGYTF
TRBJ2-3 | - | - | TRBV29-1 | TGCAGCGTTGGTGACGGGAGTGGAGATACGCAGTATTTT | CSVGDGSGDTQYF
TRBJ2-5 | - | - | TRBV7-9 | TGTGCCAGCAGCTTGGACTACCTCCAAGAGACCCAGTACTTC | CASSLDYLQETQYF
TRBJ1-6 | - | - | TRBV19 | TGTGCCAGTAGTCCAGGTCCGACCCTCCACTTT | CASSPGPTLHF
TRBJ2-1 | - | - | TRBV6-4 | TGTGCCAGCAGTGCAATGGTCACGGATGAGCAGTTCTTC | CASSAMVTDEQFF
TRBJ2-3 | TRBD2 | - | TRBV5-6 | TGTGCCAGCAGCTGGAGGGGCCGGAGCGGGGGCGCAGATACGCAGTATTTT | CASSWRGRSGGADTQYF
TRBJ1-4 | TRBD1 | - | TRBV27 | TGTGCCAGCAGTCGACAGGGGATCGATGAAAAACTGTTTTTT | CASSRQGIDEKLFF
TRBJ2-5 | - | few | TRBV29-1 | TGCAGCGTACGACTAGGGCCGGGGGAGACCCAGTACTTC | CSVRLGPGETQYF
TRBJ1-6 | TRBD1 | - | TRBV5-4 | TGTGCCAGCAGCGCAGGACAGGGTCTATTACCCCTCCACTTT | CASSAGQGLLPLHF
TRBJ1-1 | - | - | TRBV10-3 | TGTGCCATCAGTCCTACGTTATCCATGAACACTGAAGCTTTCTTT | CAISPTLSMNTEAFF
TRBJ1-2 | - | - | TRBV5-6 | TGTGCCAGCAGCTTGGTGCAGGGAAACTATGGCTACACCTTC | CASSLVQGNYGYTF
TRBJ2-7 | TRBD2 | few | TRBV5-4 | TGTGCCAGCAGCTCAACACCCCATGCTGGACTAGCGGGAGGCTACGAGCAGTACTTC | CASSSTPHAGLAGGYEQYF
TRBJ1-2 | - | - | TRBV5-4 | TGTGCCAGCAGCCTCGACCGGACAGCTAACTATGGCTACACCTTC | CASSLDRTANYGYTF
TRBJ2-5 | TRBD2 | - | TRBV4-1 | TGCGCCAGCAGCCAAGATCGTCACGGGAGGGCTTTGGAAGAGACCCAGTACTTC | CASSQDRHGRALEETQYF
TRBJ2-7 | - | - | TRBV7-2 | TGTGCCAGCTCCGGGGTATCCTCCTCCGAGCAGTACTTC | CASSGVSSSEQYF
TRBJ1-2 | - | - | TRBV19 | TGTGCCAGTAGTATACCCGCCAGGGACTATGGCTACACCTTC | CASSIPARDYGYTF
TRBJ2-1 | - | - | TRBV28 | TGTGCCAGCAGTTTAGTGGACGGGCGGGGTGGGCAGTTCTTC | CASSLVDGRGGQFF
TRBJ2-7 | - | - | TRBV25-1 | TGTGCCAGCAGTGGGCAGGGTACCTACGAGCAGTACTTC | CASSGQGTYEQYF
TRBJ1-1 | - | - | TRBV30 | TGTGCCTGGAATAGGCAGGTAGGGAGAGCTTTCTTT | CAWNRQVGRAFF
TRBJ2-1 | TRBD2 | few | TRBV14 | TGTGCCAGCAGCCAGGTAGCGGGAGGACTAAATGAGCAGTTCTTC | CASSQVAGGLNEQFF
TRBJ2-2 | TRBD1 | - | TRBV7-2 | TGTGCCAGCAGCTTACTTCCAGGGGGCAACGGCGGGGAGCTGTTTTTT | CASSLLPGGNGGELFF
TRBJ2-7 | - | - | TRBV28 | TGTGCCAGCAGTTTAGGTCCCGGCTACGAGCAGTACTTC | CASSLGPGYEQYF
TRBJ2-5 | - | - | TRBV27 | TGTGCCAGCAGTAAAGAGGGGGGGCTAGAGACCCAGTACTTC | CASSKEGGLETQYF
TRBJ1-4 | - | - | TRBV7-9 | TGTTCCAGCAGCCAGGGGATTGCAACTAATGAAAAACTGTTTTTT | CSSSQGIATNEKLFF